This T cell receptor (beta chain) is drawn from a study of T cell responses to AZD1222 COVID-19 vaccine (dated by TCRdb to the early 2020s). Study-wide context: TCR sequencing was performed for roughly 250 trial participants, of whom about 200 were given two doses of AZD1222 and some 26 were given two doses of MenACWY control vaccine. Trial participants were enrolled by age into 18-55, 56-69 and 70-plus year subgroups, with roughly 160, 29 and 62 TCR-sequenced participants respectively.

Overall study outcomes, separate from this receptor: No day 14 peak-response samples were available, so repertoires were characterized only after the peak T cell response. A significant rise in spike-specific TCR breadth and depth was observed after two AZD1222 doses relative to day 0 and relative to MenACWY recipients. Conclusions about previously exposed vaccinees are limited, since just a handful of AZD1222 recipients were seropositive for SARS-CoV-2 at baseline. Nearly half of unique spike-specific TCRs reportedly recognized epitopes outside regions mutated in the B.1.351 and B.1.1.7 variants. Most participants were white British and females outnumbered males, and the authors suggested that clonal diversity may have been underestimated. Vaccine-associated CD4 TCRs spanned the whole spike protein, with dominant responses in regions 160-218 and 743-854. In the small 56-69-year group, the increase in depth fell short of significance, most likely because of low power.

The CDR3 regions of human TCRbeta chains were analyzed by immunosequencing. Per the source publication's procedure: Repertoire TCRs were checked for matches against a reference library of SARS-CoV-2-specific TCRs that had been generated using the MIRA antigen-specificity platform. Breadth was defined as the fraction of unique TCRs that were SARS-CoV-2-associated. Depth was defined as the fraction of total T cells that were SARS-CoV-2-associated. Each spike-specific TCR was assigned to its reactive spike region and to a CD4 or CD8 class using the MIRA data. Log10-transformed breadth and depth values were compared by one-way ANOVA with Sidak's multiple comparisons tests. This immuneACCESS table, as held by TCRdb, lists in-frame sequences with V and J called but not all clones. Of the missing ones, under half trace to an unresolved V gene in checked studies; the others have no known cause. Clone size and V and J calls were adopted from that table, with D and trimming inferred from the DNA. The sample records about 150,000 clones, 90% of which are singletons. Of the sample, roughly 6% is held by the ten largest clones.

V and J are truncated by 2 bases and 0 bases respectively, leaving an intervening sequence of 11 bases. Via the germline V gene (reference sequence), CDR1 is LNHDA and CDR2 SQIVND. The cysteine opens and the phenylalanine closes a CDR3 of 16 amino acids. The CDR3 DNA has 48 bases and is translated from base 1. Taken with the paper, the label for time point translates to: about 28 days (+/-7) after the second vaccine dose. Because spike-specific TCR depth and breadth did not differ between the two schedules, AZD1222 recipients who got a second dose at roughly 4 weeks were pooled with those who got a second dose at roughly 12 weeks. The vaccinee samples were drawn from two UK trials, COV001 and COV002, one of which was a single-blind randomized controlled phase 2/3 trial testing AZD1222 (ChAdOx1 nCoV-19) in healthy adults. For TCRbeta chain sequencing, PBMC samples from trial participants were taken at day 0 and at day 28 after the second dose.

About this clone: Its target antigen remains unknown. Per-base quality was not reported, and no clone a single base away is much larger than it.

This receptor was obtained from an adult who received the AZD1222 COVID-19 vaccine. Sequences were derived from peripheral blood, sampled 28 days after the second AZD1222 dose. The rearrangement joined TRBV19 to TRBJ2-4, with the D gene not confidently named. This receptor carries the CDR3 CASSIQFNLAKNIQYF. The sequenced DNA is TGTGCCAGTAGTATACAGTTCAATCTAGCCAAAAACATTCAGTACTTC.